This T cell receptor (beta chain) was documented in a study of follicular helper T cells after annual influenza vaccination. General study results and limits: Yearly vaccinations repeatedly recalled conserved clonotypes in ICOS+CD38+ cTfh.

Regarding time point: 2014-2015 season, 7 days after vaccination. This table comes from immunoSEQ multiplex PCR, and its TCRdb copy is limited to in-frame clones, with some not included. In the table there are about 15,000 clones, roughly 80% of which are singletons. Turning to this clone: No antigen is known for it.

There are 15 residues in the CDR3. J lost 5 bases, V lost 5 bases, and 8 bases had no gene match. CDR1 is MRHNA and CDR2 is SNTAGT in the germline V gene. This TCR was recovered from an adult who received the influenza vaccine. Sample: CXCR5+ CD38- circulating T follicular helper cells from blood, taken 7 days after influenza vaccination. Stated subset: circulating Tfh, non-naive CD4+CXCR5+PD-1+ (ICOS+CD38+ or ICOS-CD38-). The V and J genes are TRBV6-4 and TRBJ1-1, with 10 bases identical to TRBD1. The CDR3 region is CASSPEDRGGTEAFF. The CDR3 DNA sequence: TGTGCCAGCAGTCCCGAGGACAGGGGGGGAACTGAAGCTTTCTTT.